The 23 T cell receptor beta chains below come from one sample, sequenced in a study of OX40 agonist ivuxolimab in advanced cancers. Assay used: immunoSEQ multiplex PCR; TCRdb lists only in-frame clones, some missing. The sample records approximately 76,000 clones, 80% to 90% being singletons. Sequencing was performed on CD4+ or CD8+ T cells sorted from blood, taken in a trial of the OX40 agonist ivuxolimab. The receptors come from an adult with an advanced solid tumor such as melanoma, head and neck, liver or kidney cancer.

The CDR3 nucleotides read TGTGCCAGCACCCCATTGGGGGCGGGTGGAAGGAACACTGAAGCTTTCTTT. Protein product: CASTPLGAGGRNTEAFF. V and J are TRBV5-6 and TRBJ1-1; tentatively, D is TRBD1 (6 bases). The CDR3 is made up of 17 amino acids. V was shortened by 6 bases and J by 1 base, with 22 bases between the two germline ends. The germline V gene has CDR1 SGHDT and CDR2 YYEEEE.

A single count supports this clone. This chain connects TRBV4-2 to TRBJ2-1, with a weak D call TRBD2 (6 bases). Trimming cost V 5 bases and J 10 bases, with 15 bases left between them. CDR1 is LGHNA, CDR2 YNFKEQ, per germline. The CDR3 sequence is 13 residues long. The CDR3 sequence: CASSVGSRGEQFF. CDR3 bases: TGTGCCAGCAGCGTCGGGAGCCGGGGGGAGCAGTTCTTC.

The V gene is TRBV29-1, the J gene TRBJ2-3; perhaps D is TRBD1 or TRBD2 (5 bases each). V was clipped by 5 bases and J by 3 bases, with 12 bases between them. The CDR3 is 13 residues long. CDR1 is SQVTM, CDR2 ANQGSEA, per germline. The CDR3 sequence is CSVLGARTDTQYF. CDR3 in DNA: TGCAGCGTTCTCGGGGCGCGGACAGATACGCAGTATTTT.

The chain links TRBV2 to TRBJ1-1, with D possibly being TRBD1 (6 bases). V lost 9 bases and J 1 base, leaving 30 bases between the germline ends. The CDR3 is 19 amino acids. Per germline, CDR1 SNHLY and CDR2 FYNNEI. The CDR3 sequence is CARPRGTRGPFTKNTEAFF. The CDR3 region has the DNA TGTGCCAGACCTCGGGGGACAAGGGGCCCTTTCACCAAGAACACTGAAGCTTTCTTT.

The V call is TRBV11-1, the J call TRBJ1-1; the D gene is possibly TRBD1 (5 bases). V dropped 3 bases and J dropped 7 bases, with 12 bases sitting between them. The germline CDR1 and CDR2 sequences are SGHAT and FQDESV (reference sequence). The length of the CDR3 is 13 residues. The CDR3 bases are TGTGCCAGCAGCTTGGACCTTAGGGGTGAAGCTTTCTTT. The encoded protein is CASSLDLRGEAFF.

The chain links TRBV7-8 to TRBJ2-5; D gene unclear. This CDR3 comprises 14 residues. Trimming cost V 4 bases and J 5 bases, with 14 bases left between them. Germline values: CDR1 SGHVS, CDR2 FQNEAQ. CDR3 sequence reads: CASSYFALRETQYF. CDR3 coding DNA: TGTGCCAGCAGCTATTTTGCTCTCCGGGAGACCCAGTACTTC.

The rearrangement joins TRBV7-2 to TRBJ1-3; no definite D call. The CDR3 contains 15 residues. Germline V gives CDR1 SGHTA, CDR2 FQGNSA. V lost 5 bases and J lost 0, with 11 bases in between. CDR3 DNA: TGTGCCAGCAGCGTGACGGCCAGCTCTGGAAACACCATATATTTT. This gives the protein CASSVTASSGNTIYF.

For the CDR3, the DNA is TGTGCCAGCAGCCCAACAGGGGGTGGACTGTTTTTT. It is translated as CASSPTGGGLFF. The V call is TRBV6-6, the J call TRBJ1-4, with 8 bases matching TRBD1. Trimming cost V 6 bases and J 13 bases; bases outside gene matches: 7. Per the germline V gene, CDR1 is MNHNY and CDR2 is SVGAGI (reference sequence). The CDR3 length is 12 residues.

The V gene is TRBV5-1, the J gene TRBJ2-7; 12 bases fit TRBD2. The CDR3 is 17 amino acids. CDR1 SGHRS and CDR2 YFSETQ come from the germline V gene. Trimming cost V 0 bases and J 4 bases; bases outside gene matches: 8. CDR3 coding DNA: TGCGCCAGCAGCTTGGCCGAGACTAGCGGGAGTATGTACGAGCAGTACTTC. It codes for CASSLAETSGSMYEQYF.

The genes are TRBV6-1 and TRBJ2-1; D could derive from TRBD1 or TRBD2 (6 bases each). V was clipped by 6 bases and J by 6 bases, with 12 bases between them. The CDR3 loop spans 13 amino acids. Germline CDR1 is MNHNS and CDR2 is SASEGT. CDR3 sequence (DNA): TGTGCCAGCAGGGGGGGCCAGGGCAATGAGCAGTTCTTC. The encoded protein is CASRGGQGNEQFF.

This chain joins TRBV28 and TRBJ2-1; D gene ambiguous. The CDR3 is 15 residues long. Germline lookup yields CDR1 MDHEN and CDR2 SYDVKM. V lost 2 bases, J lost 5 bases, and 13 bases lay in between. The CDR3 DNA reads as TGTGCCAGCAGTTTAGGCAGTAACCTAAACAATGAGCAGTTCTTC. Protein product: CASSLGSNLNNEQFF. The full variable domain, in which reference TRBV28 and TRBJ2-1 provide the parts outside the CDR3, is DVKVTQSSRYLVKRTGEKVFLECVQDMDHENMFWYRQDPGLGLRLIYFSYDVKMKEKGDIPEGYSVSREKKERFSLILESASTNQTSMYLCASSLGSNLNNEQFFGPGTRLTVL.

The V and J genes are TRBV9 and TRBJ1-1; TRBD1 matches at 9 bases. The CDR3 has 17 residues. Germline CDR1 SGDLS, CDR2 YYNGEE. Germline trimming cut 1 base from V and 4 bases from J; bases unmatched to any gene: 11. CDR3 bases: TGTGCCAGCAGCGTAACAGGGGGCGGTTTTTCGGGCACTGAAGCTTTCTTT. Protein: CASSVTGGGFSGTEAFF. Together with reference TRBV9 and TRBJ1-1, the CDR3 gives the full variable domain: DSGVTQTPKHLITATGQRVTLRCSPRSGDLSVYWYQQSLDQGLQFLIQYYNGEERAKGNILERFSAQQFPDLHSELNLSSLELGDSALYFCASSVTGGGFSGTEAFFGQGTRLTVV.

This clone came up a few times. The V call is TRBV9, the J call TRBJ1-5; 8 bases align to TRBD1. This CDR3 is built from 14 residues. V lost 2 bases to trimming and J lost 5 bases; unmatched junction nucleotides: 3. Germline CDR1 and CDR2: SGDLS and YYNGEE. This CDR3 reads CASSVTGEYQPQHF. The CDR3, as DNA: TGTGCCAGCAGCGTGACAGGGGAGTATCAGCCCCAGCATTTT. The variable domain in full, with the rest retrieved from reference TRBV9 and TRBJ1-5, is DSGVTQTPKHLITATGQRVTLRCSPRSGDLSVYWYQQSLDQGLQFLIQYYNGEERAKGNILERFSAQQFPDLHSELNLSSLELGDSALYFCASSVTGEYQPQHFGDGTRLSIL.

The chain is built from TRBV5-1 and TRBJ2-1; weak D call: TRBD2 (5 bases). The V and J ends lost 3 bases and 10 bases respectively, with 11 bases between them. CDR3 length equals 12 residues. Germline CDR1 reads SGHRS; CDR2 reads YFSETQ. CDR3 region: CASSSLPGEQFF. CDR3 nucleotides: TGCGCCAGCAGCTCCCTACCGGGAGAGCAGTTCTTC.

The DNA of the CDR3 is TGCGCCAGCAGCTTAGCGGCGCAGGGACGGGGAGAGACCCAGTACTTC. It is translated as CASSLAAQGRGETQYF. The chain has TRBV5-1 and TRBJ2-5; tentatively, D is TRBD1 or TRBD2 (5 bases each). The V gene's germline CDR1 is SGHRS and CDR2 YFSETQ. The CDR3 totals 16 residues. V gave up 2 bases and J gave up 4 bases, with 18 bases separating them.

V is TRBV5-1 and J is TRBJ1-4; D is ambiguous. Looked up from germline, CDR1 is SGHRS and CDR2 is YFSETQ. V was clipped by 4 bases and J by 5 bases, with 15 bases between them. This CDR3 has 15 amino acids. The DNA for the CDR3 is TGCGCCAGCAGCCTCCGGAGGGCCTTAAATGAAAAACTGTTTTTT. Encoded protein: CASSLRRALNEKLFF.

The chain employs TRBV5-5 and TRBJ2-3, with TRBD1 matching 8 bases. The V segment lost 4 bases and the J segment 6 bases; nucleotides outside the gene matches: 7. The CDR3 loop spans 14 amino acids. CDR1 is SGHKS and CDR2 is YYEKEE in the germline V gene (reference sequence). The CDR3 loop is CASSPGQGVDTQYF. CDR3 DNA sequence: TGTGCCAGCAGCCCTGGACAGGGAGTTGATACGCAGTATTTT.

The chain employs TRBV5-1 and TRBJ1-1, with D possibly being TRBD1 (6 bases). Germline V lookup: CDR1 SGHRS, CDR2 YFSETQ. The ends were cut back, 2 bases at V and 3 bases at J, with 11 bases in the middle. The CDR3 is made up of 14 amino acids. DNA of the CDR3: TGCGCCAGCAGCTTTGGGGGGGCGGACACTGAAGCTTTCTTT. As protein: CASSFGGADTEAFF. The whole variable domain, filled in from reference TRBV5-1 and TRBJ1-1, reads KAGVTQTPRYLIKTRGQQVTLSCSPISGHRSVSWYQQTPGQGLQFLFEYFSETQRNKGNFPGRFSGRQFSNSRSEMNVSTLELGDSALYLCASSFGGADTEAFFGQGTRLTVV.

The V and J genes are TRBV5-6 and TRBJ1-6; D might be TRBD1 (6 bases). The V and J ends lost 0 bases and 7 bases respectively, with 11 bases between them. The V gene's germline CDR1 is SGHDT and CDR2 YYEEEE. The CDR3 contains 15 residues. This CDR3 reads CASSLGQGSNSPLHF. The DNA for the CDR3 is TGTGCCAGCAGCTTGGGGCAGGGGTCAAATTCACCCCTCCACTTT.

This chain links TRBV6-6 with TRBJ2-7; 8 bases are a match to TRBD2. The CDR3 contains 15 residues. Per germline, CDR1 MNHNY and CDR2 SVGAGI (reference sequence). Unmatched junction bases numbered 10, after V lost 7 bases and J lost 2 bases. The CDR3 sequence: CASKKGLGLAYEQYF. In nucleotides, the CDR3 is TGTGCCAGCAAAAAAGGCCTGGGACTAGCCTACGAGCAGTACTTC.

The chain recombines TRBV25-1 with TRBJ1-1, with a weak D call TRBD1 (5 bases). Trimming removed 3 bases at V and 2 bases at J, with 16 bases between. The length of the CDR3 is 16 residues. Germline V CDR1 and CDR2: MGHDK, SYGVNS. CDR3 bases: TGTGCCAGCAGTGATAATAGGGGCCGGACTAACACTGAAGCTTTCTTT. Translated: CASSDNRGRTNTEAFF.

This clone was seen only once. In DNA, the CDR3 is TGTGCCAGCAGCTTAGCGGGGGACAAAACTTCTTCCCAAGAGACCCAGTACTTC. It specifies CASSLAGDKTSSQETQYF. The chain couples TRBV11-2 to TRBJ2-5; the D gene could be TRBD1 or TRBD2 (6 bases each). Per the germline V gene, CDR1 is SGHAT and CDR2 is FQNNGV. Trimming removed 1 base at V and 1 base at J, with 19 bases between. This CDR3 region has 18 residues. The complete variable domain, with remaining parts taken from reference TRBV11-2 and TRBJ2-5, reads EAGVAQSPRYKIIEKRQSVAFWCNPISGHATLYWYQQILGQGPKLLIQFQNNGVVDDSQLPKDRFSAERLKGVDSTLKIQPAKLEDSAVYLCASSLAGDKTSSQETQYFGPGTRLLVL.

This clone was picked up one time. This chain joins TRBV6-5 and TRBJ2-5; unclear D gene. V was cut by 8 bases and J by 0 bases, with 10 bases left in between. Germline assignment: CDR1 MNHEY and CDR2 SVGAGI. CDR3 length: 13 residues. The CDR3 protein is CASAPRYQETQYF. The CDR3 DNA is TGTGCCAGCGCTCCCAGGTACCAAGAGACCCAGTACTTC.